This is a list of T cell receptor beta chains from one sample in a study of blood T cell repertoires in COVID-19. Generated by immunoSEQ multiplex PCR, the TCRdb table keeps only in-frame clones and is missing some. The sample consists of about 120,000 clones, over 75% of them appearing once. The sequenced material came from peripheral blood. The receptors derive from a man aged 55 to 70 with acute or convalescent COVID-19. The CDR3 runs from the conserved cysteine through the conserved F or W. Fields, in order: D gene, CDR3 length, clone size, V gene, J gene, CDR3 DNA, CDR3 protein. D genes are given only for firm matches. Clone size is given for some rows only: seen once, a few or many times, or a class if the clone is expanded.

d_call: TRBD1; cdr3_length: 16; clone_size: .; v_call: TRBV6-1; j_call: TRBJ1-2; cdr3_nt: TGTGCCAGCAGTGAACGACGCAGGGGGACGTACTATGGCTACACCTTC; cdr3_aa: CASSERRRGTYYGYTF
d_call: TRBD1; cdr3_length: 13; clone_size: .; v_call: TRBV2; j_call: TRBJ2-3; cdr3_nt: TGTGCCAGCGGTCGGCAGGGGGCAGATACGCAGTATTTT; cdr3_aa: CASGRQGADTQYF
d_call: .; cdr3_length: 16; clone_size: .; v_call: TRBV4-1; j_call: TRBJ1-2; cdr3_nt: TGCGCCAGCAGCCAAGAACCAGGGATGGGAGGGGATGGCTACACCTTC; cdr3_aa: CASSQEPGMGGDGYTF
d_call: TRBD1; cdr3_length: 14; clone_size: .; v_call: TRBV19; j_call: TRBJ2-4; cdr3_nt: TGTGCCAGTAGTTACCGGGACAGGGTGATCATTCAGTACTTC; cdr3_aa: CASSYRDRVIIQYF
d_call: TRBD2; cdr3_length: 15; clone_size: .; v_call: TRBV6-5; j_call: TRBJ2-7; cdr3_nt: TGTGCCAGCAGGGGCGGGGCTAGCGGAGCCTACGAGCAGTACTTC; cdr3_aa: CASRGGASGAYEQYF
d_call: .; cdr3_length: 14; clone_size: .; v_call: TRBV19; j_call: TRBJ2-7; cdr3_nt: TGTGCCACTTACCGGACTATTAAGTCGGGCGAGCAGTACTTC; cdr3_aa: CATYRTIKSGEQYF
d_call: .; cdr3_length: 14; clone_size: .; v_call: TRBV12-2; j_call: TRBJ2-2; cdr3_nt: TGTGCAAGTCGCTTCCCCCGTACTACCGGGGAGCTGTTTTTT; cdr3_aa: CASRFPRTTGELFF
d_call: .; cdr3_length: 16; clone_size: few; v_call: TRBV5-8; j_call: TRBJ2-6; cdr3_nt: TGTGCCAGCAGCAGTTACAGAAGCTCTGGGGCCAACGTCCTGACTTTC; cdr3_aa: CASSSYRSSGANVLTF
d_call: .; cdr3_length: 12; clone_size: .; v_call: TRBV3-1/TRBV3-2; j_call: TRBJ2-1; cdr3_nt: TGTGCCAGCAGCCCGACTCTGGATGAGCAGTTCTTC; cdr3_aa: CASSPTLDEQFF
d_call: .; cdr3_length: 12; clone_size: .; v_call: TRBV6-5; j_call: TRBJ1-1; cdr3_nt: TGTGCCAGCAGTTATCGAGGAGGGGCCGCTTTCTTT; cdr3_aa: CASSYRGGAAFF
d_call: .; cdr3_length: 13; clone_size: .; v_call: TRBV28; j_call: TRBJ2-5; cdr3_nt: TGTGCCAGCAGTTCAACAAACCAAGAGACCCAGTACTTC; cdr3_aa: CASSSTNQETQYF
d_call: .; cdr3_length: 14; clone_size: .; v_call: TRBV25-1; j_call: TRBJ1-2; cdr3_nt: TGTGCCAGCAGTGAGAGTTCGCCTAACTATGGCTACACCTTC; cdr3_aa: CASSESSPNYGYTF
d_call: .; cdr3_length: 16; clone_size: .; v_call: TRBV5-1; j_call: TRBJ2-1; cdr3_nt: TGCGCCAGCAGCTTGGTTACGGCTAGCTCCGGCGATGAGCAGTTCTTC; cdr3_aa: CASSLVTASSGDEQFF
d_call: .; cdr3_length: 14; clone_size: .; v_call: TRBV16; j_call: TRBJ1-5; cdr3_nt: TGTGCCAGCAGCAACATGGAGAGCAATCAGCCCCAGCATTTT; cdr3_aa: CASSNMESNQPQHF
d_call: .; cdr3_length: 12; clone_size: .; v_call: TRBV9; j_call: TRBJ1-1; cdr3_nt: TGTGCCAGCAGCGTAGGAGGCACTGAAGCTTTCTTT; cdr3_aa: CASSVGGTEAFF
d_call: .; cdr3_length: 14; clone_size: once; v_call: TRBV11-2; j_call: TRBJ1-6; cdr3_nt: TGTGCCAGCAGCCGGGTGTCCTATAATTCACCCCTCCACTTT; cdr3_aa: CASSRVSYNSPLHF
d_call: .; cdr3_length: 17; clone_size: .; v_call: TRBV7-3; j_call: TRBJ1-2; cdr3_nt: TGTGCCAGCAGCCCCACCAACGGGGGGCAGCGGGCGAAAGGCTACACCTTC; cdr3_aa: CASSPTNGGQRAKGYTF
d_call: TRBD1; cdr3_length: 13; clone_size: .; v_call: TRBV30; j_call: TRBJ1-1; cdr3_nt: TGTGCCTGGAGTGGGACAGGGAACACTGAAGCTTTCTTT; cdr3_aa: CAWSGTGNTEAFF
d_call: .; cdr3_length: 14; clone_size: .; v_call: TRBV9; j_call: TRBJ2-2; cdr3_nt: TGTGCCAGCAGCGCCTTAGGCGGCACCGGGGAGCTGTTTTTT; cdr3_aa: CASSALGGTGELFF
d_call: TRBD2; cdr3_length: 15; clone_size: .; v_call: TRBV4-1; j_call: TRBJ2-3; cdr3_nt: TGCGCCAGCAGCCCCTGGGAGGGGTTTACAGATACGCAGTATTTT; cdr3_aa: CASSPWEGFTDTQYF
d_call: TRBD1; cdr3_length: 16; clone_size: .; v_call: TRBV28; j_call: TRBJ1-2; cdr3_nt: TGTGCCAGCAGTTTTTTGACAGGGCGGCATCGCTATGGCTACACCTTC; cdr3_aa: CASSFLTGRHRYGYTF
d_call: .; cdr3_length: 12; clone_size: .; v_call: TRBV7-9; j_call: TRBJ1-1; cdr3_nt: TGTGCCAGCAGCTTAGGTTCAGCTGAAGCTTTCTTT; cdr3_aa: CASSLGSAEAFF
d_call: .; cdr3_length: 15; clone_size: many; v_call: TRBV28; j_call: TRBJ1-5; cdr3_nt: TGTGCCAGCAGTTTCGCCCAGGGCGGTAATCAGCCCCAGCATTTT; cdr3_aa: CASSFAQGGNQPQHF
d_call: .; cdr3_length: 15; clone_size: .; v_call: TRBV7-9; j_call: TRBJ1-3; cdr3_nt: TGTGCCAGCAGCTTTACGCGGCAGGGCGAAAACACCATATATTTT; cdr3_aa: CASSFTRQGENTIYF
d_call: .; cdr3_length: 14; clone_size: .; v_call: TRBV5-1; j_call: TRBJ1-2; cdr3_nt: TGCGCCAGTTCTGAGGGCAGACCTAACTATGGCTACACCTTC; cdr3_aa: CASSEGRPNYGYTF
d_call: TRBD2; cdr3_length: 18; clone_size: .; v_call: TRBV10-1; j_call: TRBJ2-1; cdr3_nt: TGCGCCAACTTTCCCGGGACTAGCGGGAGATGGTCCTACAATGAGCAGTTCTTC; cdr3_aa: CANFPGTSGRWSYNEQFF
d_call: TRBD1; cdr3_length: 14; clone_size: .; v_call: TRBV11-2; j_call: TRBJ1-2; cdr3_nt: TGTGCCAGCAGCCCCGGGACAGCTAACTATGGCTACACCTTC; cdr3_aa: CASSPGTANYGYTF
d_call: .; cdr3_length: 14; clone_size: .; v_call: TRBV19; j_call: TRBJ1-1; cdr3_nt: TGTGCCAGTAGTATCAGGGACACCATCACTGAAGCTTTCTTT; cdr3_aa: CASSIRDTITEAFF
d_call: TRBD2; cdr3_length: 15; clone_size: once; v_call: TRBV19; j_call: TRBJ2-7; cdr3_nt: TGTGCCACCTCGGGAGGTTCGGTCCTCTCCTACGAGCAGTACTTC; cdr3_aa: CATSGGSVLSYEQYF
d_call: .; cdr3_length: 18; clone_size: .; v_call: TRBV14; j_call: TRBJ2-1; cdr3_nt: TGTGCCAGCAGCCTCCCCGGTAGGTTGGGGCTAGCCTACAATGAGCAGTTCTTC; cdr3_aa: CASSLPGRLGLAYNEQFF
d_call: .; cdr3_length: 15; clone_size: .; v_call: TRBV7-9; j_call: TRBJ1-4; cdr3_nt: TGTGCCAGCAGCAGCAGGGGTGCAACTAATGAAAAACTGTTTTTT; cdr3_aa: CASSSRGATNEKLFF
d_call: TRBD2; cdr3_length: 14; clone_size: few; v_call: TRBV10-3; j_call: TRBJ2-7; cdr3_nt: TGTGCCATCAGTCCAACCGGGACTAGCGACGAGCAGTACTTC; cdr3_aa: CAISPTGTSDEQYF
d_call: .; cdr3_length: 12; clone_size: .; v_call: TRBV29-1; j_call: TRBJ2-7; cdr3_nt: TGCAGCGTCGACGGGCTAGCTAGCGAGCAGTACTTC; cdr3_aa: CSVDGLASEQYF
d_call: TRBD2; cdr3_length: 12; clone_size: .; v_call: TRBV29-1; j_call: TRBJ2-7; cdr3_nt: TGCAGCGTTGCGGCGGGAGGCTACGAGCAGTACTTC; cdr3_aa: CSVAAGGYEQYF
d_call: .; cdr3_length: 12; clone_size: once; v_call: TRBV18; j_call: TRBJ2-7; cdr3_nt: TGTGCCAGCTCACCTGGGGGGTACGAGCAGTACTTC; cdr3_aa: CASSPGGYEQYF
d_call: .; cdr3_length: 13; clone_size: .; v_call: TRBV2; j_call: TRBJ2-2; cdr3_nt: TGTGCCAGCACCATGGGGGGCACCGGGGAGCTGTTTTTT; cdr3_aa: CASTMGGTGELFF
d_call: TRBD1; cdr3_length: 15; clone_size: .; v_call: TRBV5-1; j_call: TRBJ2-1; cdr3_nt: TGCGCCAGCAGCTCCGGTACAGGGGGCTACAATGAGCAGTTCTTC; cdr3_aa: CASSSGTGGYNEQFF
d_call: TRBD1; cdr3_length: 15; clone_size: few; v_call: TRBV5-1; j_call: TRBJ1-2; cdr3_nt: TGCGCCAGCAAGGCGACAGGGGCGCCTCCCTATGGCTACACCTTC; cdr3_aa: CASKATGAPPYGYTF
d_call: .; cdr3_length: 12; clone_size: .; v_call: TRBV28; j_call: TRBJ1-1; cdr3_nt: TGTGCCAGCAGCCCCCGGGGAACTGAAGCTTTCTTT; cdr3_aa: CASSPRGTEAFF
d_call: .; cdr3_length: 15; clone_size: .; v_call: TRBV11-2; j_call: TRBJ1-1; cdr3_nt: TGTGCCAGCAGCGCCCACGGAAACAGGAACACTGAAGCTTTCTTT; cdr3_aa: CASSAHGNRNTEAFF
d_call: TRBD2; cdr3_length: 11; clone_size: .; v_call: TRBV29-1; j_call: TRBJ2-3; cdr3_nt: TGCAGCAAGAGCCTCGGGGGGGCGCAGTATTTT; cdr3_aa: CSKSLGGAQYF
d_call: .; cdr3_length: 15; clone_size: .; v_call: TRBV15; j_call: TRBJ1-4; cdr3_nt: TGTGCCACCAGCGGGTGGGGAGCAACTAATGAAAAACTGTTTTTT; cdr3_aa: CATSGWGATNEKLFF
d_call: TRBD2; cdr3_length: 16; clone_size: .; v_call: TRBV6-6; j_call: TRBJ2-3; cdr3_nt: TGTGCCAGCAGGTGGACTAGCTCCCACCCCACAGATACGCAGTATTTT; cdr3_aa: CASRWTSSHPTDTQYF
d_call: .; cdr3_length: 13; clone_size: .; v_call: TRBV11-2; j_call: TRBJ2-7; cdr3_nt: TGTGCCAGCAGCTTCTCAGGGCAGCGCGAGCAGTACTTC; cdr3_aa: CASSFSGQREQYF
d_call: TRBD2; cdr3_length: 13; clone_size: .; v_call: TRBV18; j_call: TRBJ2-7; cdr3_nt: TGTGCCAGCTCACCAAGCGGGAGAAACGAGCAGTACTTC; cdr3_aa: CASSPSGRNEQYF
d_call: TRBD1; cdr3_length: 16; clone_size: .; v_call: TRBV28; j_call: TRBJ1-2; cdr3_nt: TGTGCCAGCAGTTTATTTCCGGGACAGGGTTTCTATGGCTACACCTTC; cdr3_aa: CASSLFPGQGFYGYTF
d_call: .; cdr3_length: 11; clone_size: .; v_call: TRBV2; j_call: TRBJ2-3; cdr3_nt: TGTGCCAGCACTAACGCAGATACGCAGTATTTT; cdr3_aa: CASTNADTQYF
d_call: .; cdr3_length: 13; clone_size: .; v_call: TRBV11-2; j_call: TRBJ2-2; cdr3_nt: TGTGCCAGCAGCCCACGAGGCTCCGGGGAGCTGTTTTTT; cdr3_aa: CASSPRGSGELFF
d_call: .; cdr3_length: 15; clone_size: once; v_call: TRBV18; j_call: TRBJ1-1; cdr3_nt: TGTGCCAGCTCACCCACCGAGGCGATTTACACTGAAGCTTTCTTT; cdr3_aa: CASSPTEAIYTEAFF
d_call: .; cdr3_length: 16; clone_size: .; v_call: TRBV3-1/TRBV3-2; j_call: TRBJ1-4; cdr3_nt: TGTGCCAGCAGCCAAGTAGGCGGGGGGCTTAATGAAAAACTGTTTTTT; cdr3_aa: CASSQVGGGLNEKLFF
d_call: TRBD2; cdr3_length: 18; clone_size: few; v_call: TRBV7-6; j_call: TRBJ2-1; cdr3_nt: TGTGCCAGCAGCTTACAAGCGGGAGGGCCCCACCTGTACAATGAGCAGTTCTTC; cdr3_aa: CASSLQAGGPHLYNEQFF
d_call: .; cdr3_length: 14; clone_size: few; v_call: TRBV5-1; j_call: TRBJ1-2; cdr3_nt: TGCGCCAGCAGCTCAGCAGAGGCTGGAGGAGGCTACACCTTC; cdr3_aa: CASSSAEAGGGYTF
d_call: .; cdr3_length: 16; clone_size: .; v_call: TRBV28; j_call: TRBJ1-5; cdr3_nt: TGTGCCGCCCTCGACCGAATTAGTACGACTCATCAGCCCCAGCATTTT; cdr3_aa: CAALDRISTTHQPQHF
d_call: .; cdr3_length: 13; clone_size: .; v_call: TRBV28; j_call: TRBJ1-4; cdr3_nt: TGTGCCAGCAGTTTAGAGGTTAACGAAAAACTGTTTTTT; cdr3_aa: CASSLEVNEKLFF
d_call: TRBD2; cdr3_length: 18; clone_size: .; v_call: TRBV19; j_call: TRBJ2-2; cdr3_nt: TGTGCCAGTATCCCCGGTAGCGGGAGGCCCCAACGGGTCGGGGAGCTGTTTTTT; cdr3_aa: CASIPGSGRPQRVGELFF
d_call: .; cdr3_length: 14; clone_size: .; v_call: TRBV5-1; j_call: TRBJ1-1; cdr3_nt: TGCGCCAGCAGCTCCTTTACAATGAACACTGAAGCTTTCTTT; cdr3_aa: CASSSFTMNTEAFF
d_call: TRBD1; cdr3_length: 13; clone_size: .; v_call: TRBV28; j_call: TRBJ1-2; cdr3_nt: TGTGCCAGCAACCTGGGCAGGGGGCTTGGCTACACCTTC; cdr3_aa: CASNLGRGLGYTF
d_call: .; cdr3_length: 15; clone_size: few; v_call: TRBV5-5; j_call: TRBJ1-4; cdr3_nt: TGTGCCAGCAGCCGTCTACAGGGTTCTAATGAAAAACTGTTTTTT; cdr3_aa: CASSRLQGSNEKLFF
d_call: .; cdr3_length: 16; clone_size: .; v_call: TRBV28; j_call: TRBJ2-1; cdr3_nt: TGTGCCAGCAGGCCCGAGAGGGCCTTGCGTACGGATGAGCAGTTCTTC; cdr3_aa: CASRPERALRTDEQFF
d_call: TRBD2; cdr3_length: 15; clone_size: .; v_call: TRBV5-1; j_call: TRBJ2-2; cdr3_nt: TGCGCCAGCAGTAGCCTAGCGGGAGAAGGCGGGGAGCTGTTTTTT; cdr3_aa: CASSSLAGEGGELFF